A selection of T cell receptor beta chains follows, all from one sample in a study of cytomegalovirus exposure and HLA in healthy donors. Here immunoSEQ multiplex PCR was the method, and the copy in TCRdb shows in-frame clones only, minus some. Of more than 95,000 clones in the sample, around 80% are singletons; the top ten hold 10%. The source material was PBMCs. The source is a woman aged 18-29 years in good health and CMV-seropositive. CDR3s include the opening cysteine and the closing phenylalanine or tryptophan.

J gene,V gene,CDR3 protein
TRBJ1-1,TRBV5-1,CASRATGNTEAFF
TRBJ2-1,TRBV6-5,CASSYGPHEQFF
TRBJ2-3,TRBV10-1,CASSPRGTDTQYF
TRBJ1-5,TRBV9,CASSGDNSNQPQHF
TRBJ1-1,TRBV12-5,CASGVAQGAGTEAFF
TRBJ2-2,TRBV7-6,CASSATGTSTGELFF
TRBJ1-4,TRBV5-1,CASSLTQGADEKLFF
TRBJ1-3,TRBV9,CASSQRAGTGNTIYF
TRBJ2-1,TRBV2,CASEGYVEQFF
TRBJ2-5,TRBV11-2,CASSSEPYREGETQYF
TRBJ2-7,TRBV25-1,CASTPDREAGGYEQYF
TRBJ1-2,TRBV6-6,CASSQGQGNGYTF
TRBJ2-1,TRBV9,CASSVDDTYNEQFF
TRBJ2-1,TRBV4-1,CASSPILRDNEQFF
TRBJ2-5,TRBV5-1,CASSRTPGQGETQYF
TRBJ2-2,TRBV11-2,CASSRRWDRGQSGELFF
TRBJ2-5,TRBV28,CASSSVIQGTQYF
TRBJ2-2,TRBV15,CATSRGSGGLTGELFF
TRBJ2-7,TRBV30,CAWSVKRGGPPYEQYF
TRBJ2-7,TRBV5-1,CASSPGLAPHEQYF
TRBJ2-1,TRBV7-2,CASSLRTSGGNNEQFF
TRBJ2-1,TRBV7-3,CASSRTAVSSYNEQFF
TRBJ1-2,TRBV29-1,CSVLPGGYGYTF
TRBJ1-2,TRBV16,CASSQLQGIDGYTF
TRBJ2-7,TRBV6-5,CASSYGLAGAYEQYF
TRBJ2-7,TRBV27,CASSPKTSGRSYEQYF
TRBJ2-2,TRBV4-3,CASSTRQGANTGELFF
TRBJ1-3,TRBV19,CASMTVSGNTIYF
TRBJ1-5,TRBV2,CASRGTGTRQPQHF
TRBJ2-3,TRBV20-1,CSARTPDTQYF
TRBJ2-1,TRBV15,CATSGSSPGSHNEQFF
TRBJ1-5,TRBV5-1,CASSLVSGGYQPQHF
TRBJ1-2,TRBV6-5,CASSYPGNYGYTF
TRBJ2-7,TRBV11-1,CASSLVNDRAYEQYF
TRBJ1-3,TRBV6-5,CASSSRGPGNTIYF
TRBJ1-2,TRBV6-1,CASSEGGGADYGYTF
TRBJ2-7,TRBV10-3,CAISVNQGEDEQYF
TRBJ2-4,TRBV7-2,CASSLAFESGSKRAKNIQYF
TRBJ2-1,TRBV7-8,CASSLVGLETSGEQFF
TRBJ1-5,TRBV4-3,CASSQDRGQGLKPQHF
TRBJ1-5,TRBV7-9,CASSVGWTGLNQPQHF